This T cell receptor beta chain came from a study of shared clonotypes between healthy human individuals. The study, taken as a whole, reports: Rarefaction exposed incomplete sorted-subset sequencing despite large depth. Sampling covered blood only; tissue repertoires likely differ.

TCRdb's copy holds only in-frame clones and misses some; the assay was immunoSEQ multiplex PCR. Among some 380,000 clones listed, about 96% were seen once. The J segment lost 5 bases and the V segment lost 5 bases, leaving 3 bases of the junction unmatched. The CDR3 totals 16 residues. Germline V gene sequence: CDR1 SGHTA, CDR2 FQGNSA. The donors, healthy adults who were HIV-negative, had experienced no recent acute infections or vaccinations. Donors, without exception, were Caucasian adults residing in Nashville, Tennessee. In regard to this clone: What it binds is not known.

What was sequenced was memory CD8+ T cells sorted from blood. The sample's subset: CD45RO+ cells pooled with CCR7-negative TemRA cells. This chain joins TRBV7-2 and TRBJ2-2; TRBD2 matches at 15 bases. The origin of this receptor is a man under 40 in good health. In DNA, the CDR3 is TGTGCCAGCAGCCCCGGGACTAGCGGGAGGACCGGGGAGCTGTTTTTT. This encodes CASSPGTSGRTGELFF.